This T cell receptor (beta chain) is from a study of CD8 T cells in ankylosing spondylitis. Study-wide results and limits: A TCR beta motif of under 10 highly homologous variants seemed to mark ankylosing spondylitis blood.

Making use of molecular barcodes, quantitative 5'-RACE generated TCR beta libraries. TCRdb passed the 5' RACE reads through MiXCR, listing each CDR3 protein once. The repertoire holds fewer than 750,000 distinct CDR3 sequences, with around 20% as singletons. Concerning this clonotype itself: As yet, its antigen is unknown.

The germline V gene encodes CDR1 SEHNR and CDR2 FQNEAQ (reference sequence). Trimming cost V 5 bases and J 2 bases, with 14 bases left between them. This CDR3 comprises 15 residues. The chain is built from TRBV7-9 and TRBJ2-3; tentatively, D is TRBD2 (5 bases). Sequencing was performed on blood, either unsorted or a sorted T cell fraction (not recorded which). The TCR sequence derives from a male donor with ankylosing spondylitis. DNA for the CDR3: TGTGCCAGCAGCCCGGGGATGATGGACACAGATACGCAGTATTTT. Residues: CASSPGMMDTDTQYF.